This T cell receptor beta chain originates from a study of CD8+CD57+ T cells in acquired aplastic anemia. For the study at large: Yields of DNA that came from sorted CD4+ and CD8+ cells averaged about 3 ug. As sequenced from healthy donors, CD4+ cells averaged about 9.8 million reads.

General observations from the study: Approximately 30 was the count of CD8+ CDR3 sequences that patients shared with controls. CD8+ Simpson's diversity did not differ significantly between patients and controls.

Both TCR beta VDJ combination and CDR3 sequence profiling were carried out. Genomic DNA was the template for this profiling. MiXCR, run by TCRdb on the reads, gives a single entry per CDR3 protein. The data show fewer than 150,000 distinct CDR3 sequences, 48% seen once. To note about this clonotype: The antigen is unknown. A single base separates this from a much larger clone, so it may be a read error.

The sample consisted of sorted CD4+, CD8+, or CD8+CD57+ T cells (not recorded which) from PBMCs. This sequence originates from a human donor in good health, serving as a control.

CDR3 residues: CASSLGIYEKLFF. CDR3 bases: TGTGCCAGCAGTCTCGGCATCTATGAAAAACTGTTTTTT. The chain couples TRBV2 to TRBJ1-4, with unresolved D. Germline-derived CDR1 and CDR2 are SNHLY and FYNNEI. Trimming removed 5 bases at V and 6 bases at J, with 10 bases between. There are 13 residues in the CDR3.